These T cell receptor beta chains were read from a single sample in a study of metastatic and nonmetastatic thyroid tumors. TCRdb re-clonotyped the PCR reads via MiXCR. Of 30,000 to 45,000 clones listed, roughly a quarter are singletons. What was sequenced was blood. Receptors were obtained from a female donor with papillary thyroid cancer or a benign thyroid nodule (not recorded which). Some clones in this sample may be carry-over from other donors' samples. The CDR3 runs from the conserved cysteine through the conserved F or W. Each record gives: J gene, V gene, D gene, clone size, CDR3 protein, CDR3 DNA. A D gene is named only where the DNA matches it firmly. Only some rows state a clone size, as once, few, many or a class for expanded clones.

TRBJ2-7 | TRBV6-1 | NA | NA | CASSVGDTSEQYF | TGTGCCAGCAGTGTTGGGGACACCTCCGAGCAGTACTTC
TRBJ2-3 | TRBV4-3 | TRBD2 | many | CASSHPGLAGALNADTQYF | TGCGCCAGCAGCCACCCTGGACTAGCGGGGGCCTTGAACGCAGATACGCAGTATTTT
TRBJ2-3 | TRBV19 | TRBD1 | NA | CAITGGAGGYTQYF | TGTGCCATCACAGGGGGAGCGGGTGGATATACGCAGTATTTT
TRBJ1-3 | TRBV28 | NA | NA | CASSFRGYGNTIYF | TGTGCCAGCAGTTTCAGGGGTTACGGAAACACCATATATTTT
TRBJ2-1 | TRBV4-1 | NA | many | CASSQDTIGHNEQFF | TGCGCCAGCAGCCAAGATACTATAGGCCACAATGAGCAGTTCTTC
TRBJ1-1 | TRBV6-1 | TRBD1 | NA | CASRQGGSTEAFF | TGTGCCAGCCGCCAGGGGGGGAGCACTGAAGCTTTCTTT
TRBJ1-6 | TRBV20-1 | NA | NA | CSARGTGWGSPLHF | TGCAGTGCTAGGGGAACAGGGTGGGGATCACCCCTCCACTTT
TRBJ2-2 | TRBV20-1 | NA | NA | CSARRHGNTGELFF | TGCAGTGCTAGGCGTCATGGGAACACCGGGGAGCTGTTTTTT
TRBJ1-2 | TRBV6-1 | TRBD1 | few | CASTPGTGGAQNYGYTF | TGTGCCAGCACCCCAGGGACAGGGGGCGCCCAAAACTATGGCTACACCTTC
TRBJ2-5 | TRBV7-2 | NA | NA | CASSNRGLAQTQYF | TGTGCCAGCAGCAACCGGGGCCTTGCCCAGACCCAGTACTTC
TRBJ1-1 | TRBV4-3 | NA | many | CASSQSDEAFF | TGCGCCAGCAGCCAGTCTGATGAAGCTTTCTTT
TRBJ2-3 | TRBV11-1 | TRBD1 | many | CASSSRRTGSTDTQYF | TGTGCCAGCAGCTCCCGCCGGACAGGGAGCACAGATACGCAGTATTTT
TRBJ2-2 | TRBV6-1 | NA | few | CASSPTHLSTGELFF | TGTGCCAGCAGTCCAACCCACCTAAGCACCGGGGAGCTGTTTTTT
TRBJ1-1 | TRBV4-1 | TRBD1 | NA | CASSHPGTGGTEAFF | TGCGCCAGCAGTCACCCCGGGACAGGGGGTACTGAAGCTTTCTTT
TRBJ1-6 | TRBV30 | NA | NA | CAWSGGFYNSPLHF | TGTGCCTGGAGTGGGGGGTTCTATAATTCACCCCTCCACTTC
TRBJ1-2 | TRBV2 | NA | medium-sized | CASRGDDYGYTF | TGTGCCAGCAGGGGGGATGATTATGGCTACACCTTC
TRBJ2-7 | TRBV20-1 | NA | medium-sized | CSARLETFSYYEQYF | TGCAGTGCTCGATTAGAGACGTTCAGCTACTACGAGCAGTACTTC
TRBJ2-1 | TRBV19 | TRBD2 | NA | CASSPGLEFEQFF | TGTGCCAGTAGTCCGGGACTAGAATTTGAGCAGTTCTTC
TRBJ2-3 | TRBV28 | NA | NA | CASSPPRWGLTYTQYF | TGTGCCAGCAGTCCCCCGCGGTGGGGCCTCACATATACGCAGTATTTT
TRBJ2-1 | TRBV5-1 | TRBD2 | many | CASSPSGVSYNEQFF | TGCGCCAGCAGCCCTAGCGGTGTGTCCTACAATGAGCAGTTCTTC
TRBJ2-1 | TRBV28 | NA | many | CASSFRGEQFF | TGTGCCAGCAGTTTCCGGGGTGAGCAGTTCTTC
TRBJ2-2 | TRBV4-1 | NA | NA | CASSQDRTNTGELFF | TGCGCCAGCAGCCAAGATAGGACGAACACCGGGGAGCTGTTTTTT
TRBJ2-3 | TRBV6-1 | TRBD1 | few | CASTGGYGTDTQYF | TGTGCCAGTACAGGGGGGTATGGCACAGATACGCAGTATTTT
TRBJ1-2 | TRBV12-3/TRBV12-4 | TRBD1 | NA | CASSLLLTGDGYTF | TGTGCCAGCAGTTTACTGTTGACAGGGGACGGCTACACCTTC
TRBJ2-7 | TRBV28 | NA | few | CASRPERVYYDQYF | TGTGCCAGCAGACCGGAGCGGGTATACTACGATCAGTACTTC
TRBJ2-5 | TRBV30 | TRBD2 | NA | CAWSLLGTSFGQETQYF | TGTGCCTGGAGTCTATTAGGGACTAGTTTCGGTCAAGAGACCCAGTACTTC
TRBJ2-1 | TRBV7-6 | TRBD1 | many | CASSFGQGSGNEQFF | TGTGCCAGCAGCTTTGGACAGGGGAGTGGCAATGAGCAGTTCTTC
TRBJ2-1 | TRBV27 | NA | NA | CASSSPRRTDIPYNEQFF | TGTGCCAGCAGTTCCCCCAGGAGAACAGATATTCCCTACAATGAGCAGTTCTTC
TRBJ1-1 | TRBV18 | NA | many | CASSRGVGPYTEAFF | TGTGCCAGCTCCCGGGGGGTCGGGCCGTACACTGAAGCTTTCTTT
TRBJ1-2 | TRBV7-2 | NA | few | CASSPQGYRYTF | TGTGCCAGCAGCCCACAGGGTTACCGCTACACCTTC
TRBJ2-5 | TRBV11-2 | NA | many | CASSLRARSLTYQETQYF | TGTGCCAGCAGCTTAAGGGCAAGGTCACTGACGTACCAAGAGACCCAGTACTTC
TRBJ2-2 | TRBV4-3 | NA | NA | CASSQVVAGAVGELFF | TGCGCCAGCAGCCAAGTCGTGGCAGGGGCCGTCGGGGAGCTGTTTTTT
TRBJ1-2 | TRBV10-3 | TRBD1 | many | CATLNSGTGNYGYTF | TGTGCCACCCTCAATTCCGGGACAGGGAACTATGGCTACACCTTC
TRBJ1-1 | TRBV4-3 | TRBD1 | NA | CASSQTRDSLLAFF | TGCGCCAGCAGCCAAACGAGGGACAGTCTTCTCGCTTTCTTT
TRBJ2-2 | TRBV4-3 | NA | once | CASSQVQKNTGELFF | TGCGCCAGCAGCCAAGTTCAGAAAAACACCGGGGAGCTGTTTTTT
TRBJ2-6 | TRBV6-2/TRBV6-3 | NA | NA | CASSPTGAGSNVLTF | TGTGCCAGCAGTCCTACAGGTGCTGGGTCCAACGTCCTGACTTTC
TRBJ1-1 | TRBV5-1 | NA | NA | CASSLTPITWVQTEAFF | TGCGCCAGCAGCTTGACCCCAATCACCTGGGTGCAGACTGAAGCTTTCTTT
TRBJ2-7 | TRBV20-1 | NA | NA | CSAVTVDYEHYF | TGCAGTGCCGTGACGGTAGACTACGAGCATTACTTC
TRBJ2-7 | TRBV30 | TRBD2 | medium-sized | CAWSRGGGEQYF | TGTGCCTGGAGCCGCGGGGGGGGCGAGCAGTACTTC
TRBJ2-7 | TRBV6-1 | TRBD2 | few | CASRLFSGSKYEQYF | TGTGCCAGCAGACTTTTTAGCGGGAGCAAGTACGAGCAGTACTTC
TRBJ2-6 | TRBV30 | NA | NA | CAWIPSSAVNVLTF | TGTGCCTGGATCCCCAGTTCTGCCGTGAACGTCCTGACTTTC
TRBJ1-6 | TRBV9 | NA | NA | CASSARANSPLHF | TGTGCCAGCAGCGCCCGAGCGAATTCACCCCTCCACTTT
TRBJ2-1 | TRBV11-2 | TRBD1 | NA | CASSLEGGAGTEQFF | TGTGCCAGCAGCTTAGAAGGGGGCGCCGGGACAGAGCAGTTCTTC